The present T cell receptor beta chain was sequenced within a study of beta chain features in type 1 diabetes. As regards this clone: Its antigen is currently unknown.

Since all of the isolated RNA was reverse transcribed, expressed TCRB transcripts were what got sequenced. Profiling relied on immunoSEQ multiplex PCR, and the TCRdb table lists in-frame clones only, not all of them. This table has around 320,000 clones, roughly 15% appearing once. This CDR3 region has 13 residues. Germline CDR1 SEHNR, CDR2 FQNEAQ (reference sequence). V lost 5 bases and J lost 7, with 11 bases in between. Study-wide results and caveats: A closer apparent resemblance between naive, central memory and Treg TCRB repertoires was seen in patients than in healthy donors. There was a possibility that cDNA sequencing over-represented cells with high TCR expression.

Sequenced: central memory CD4+ T cells from blood. The chain employs TRBV7-9 and TRBJ2-2, with a weak D call TRBD2 (6 bases). This sequence originates from a man aged 25-45 years in good health. CDR3 sequence reads: CASSLPGVGELFF. CDR3 nucleotides: TGTGCCAGCAGCCTACCGGGGGTCGGGGAGCTGTTTTTT. The full variable domain, rest sourced from reference TRBV7-9 and TRBJ2-2, is DTGVSQNPRHKITKRGQNVTFRCDPISEHNRLYWYRQTLGQGPEFLTYFQNEAQLEKSRLLSDRFSAERPKGSFSTLEIQRTEQGDSAMYLCASSLPGVGELFFGEGSRLTVL.